Each of the 26 T cell receptor beta chains below was sequenced from the same sample in a study of neurological immune-mediated disorders. Each CDR3 protein is one row after TCRdb ran MiXCR on the 5' RACE reads. The sample lists 50,000 or so distinct CDR3 sequences, under 13% occurring once. Sequencing was performed on PBMCs. These receptors were collected from a woman aged 40 to 50 with HTLV-1-associated myelopathy (HAM/TSP).

Many counts were recorded for this clonotype. The chain joins TRBV5-5 to TRBJ1-5; D is perhaps TRBD1 (5 bases). The ends were cut back, 4 bases at V and 4 bases at J, with 15 bases in the middle. The CDR3 length is 15 residues. CDR1 and CDR2 (germline): SGHKS, YYEKEE (reference sequence). CDR3 nucleotides: TGTGCCAGCAGCCTCCAGTGGGGGGGTAATCAGCCCCAGCATTTT. The encoded protein is CASSLQWGGNQPQHF. The full variable domain, rest sourced from reference TRBV5-5 and TRBJ1-5, is DAGVTQSPTHLIKTRGQQVTLRCSPISGHKSVSWYQQVLGQGPQFIFQYYEKEERGRGNFPDRFSARQFPNYSSELNVNALLLGDSALYLCASSLQWGGNQPQHFGDGTRLSIL.

This clonotype was observed at least ten times. This rearrangement joins TRBV7-3 to TRBJ2-1; 8 bases are a match to TRBD2. With V trimmed by 5 bases and J by 6 bases, 6 bases remained unmatched. Germline values: CDR1 SGHTA, CDR2 FQGTGA. There are 14 residues in the CDR3. Here the CDR3 reads CASSTTGGSNEQFF. The CDR3 DNA reads as TGTGCCAGCAGCACGACGGGGGGGTCCAATGAGCAGTTCTTC.

This clonotype was picked up many times. This chain connects TRBV9 to TRBJ2-5; the D gene is possibly TRBD2 (5 bases). The V gene lost 3 bases and the J gene lost 6 bases, with 12 bases spanning the gap. The germline gives CDR1 SGDLS, CDR2 YYNGEE. The length of the CDR3 is 13 residues. CDR3 residues: CASSDMTGKTQYF. As DNA, the CDR3 is TGTGCCAGCAGCGATATGACGGGAAAGACCCAGTACTTC.

There are many counts of this clonotype. The chain has TRBV12-3 or TRBV12-4 and TRBJ1-1; D not certain. V lost 3 bases and J lost 3, with 8 bases in between. The CDR3 has 13 residues. Here the CDR3 DNA reads TGTGCCAGCAGTTTTAATGGGGACACTGAAGCTTTCTTT. This encodes CASSFNGDTEAFF.

Turning to this clonotype: This clone may be a read error of a much larger clone one base away. The chain uses TRBV7-8 and TRBJ2-2, with D possibly being TRBD1 (5 bases). V dropped 1 base and J dropped 6 bases, with 6 bases sitting between them. Germline CDR1 reads SGHVS; CDR2 reads FQNEAQ. The CDR3 extends over 13 amino acids. The CDR3 DNA reads as TGTGCCAGCAGCTTAGACAGGTCCGGGGAGCTGTTTTTT. This sequence encodes CASSLDRSGELFF.

This clonotype was recorded at least ten times. This chain uses TRBV6-2 or TRBV6-3 with TRBJ1-5; D is perhaps TRBD1 (5 bases). The germline V and J ends were trimmed by 2 bases and 3 bases, with 14 bases remaining between them. The CDR3 contains 16 residues. Germline-derived CDR1 and CDR2 are MNHEY and SVGEGT. The CDR3, as DNA: TGTGCCAGCAGTTACACCTCCGGGACCTACAATCAGCCCCAGCATTTT. As protein: CASSYTSGTYNQPQHF.

The CDR3, as DNA: TGTGCCAGCAGCTTAGGGGCAGGCGGATCCGGGAATGAGCAGTTCTTC. Protein sequence: CASSLGAGGSGNEQFF. The chain links TRBV7-2 to TRBJ2-1; the D is unclear. Trimming pared 1 base from V and 7 bases from J, leaving 17 bases between. Germline assignment: CDR1 SGHTA and CDR2 FQGNSA. This CDR3 is 16 amino acids long.

This clonotype appeared many times. J is TRBJ1-2 and V is TRBV5-1; D uncertain. CDR1 SGHRS and CDR2 YFSETQ come from the germline V gene. V lost 4 bases to trimming and J lost 6 bases, with 13 bases between them. The CDR3 covers 13 residues. CDR3 in DNA: TGCGCCAGCAGCCCCCGGGAGGGTGATGGCTACACCTTC. It encodes CASSPREGDGYTF.

This clonotype appeared many times. The chain employs TRBV10-3 and TRBJ2-1; possible D gene TRBD2, 6 bases. The CDR3 totals 15 residues. Trimming stripped 4 bases from V and 6 bases from J, with 16 bases between. Germline CDR1 ENHRY, CDR2 SYGVKD. The CDR3 here is CAISGGDSAGNEQFF. CDR3 DNA sequence: TGTGCCATCAGTGGTGGGGACTCCGCAGGCAATGAGCAGTTCTTC.

Remarks on this clonotype: This may come from a read error, since a much larger clone is one base off. This sequence joins TRBV27 and TRBJ2-7; D gene unclear. The germline V gene has CDR1 MNHEY and CDR2 SMNVEV (reference sequence). CDR3 length: 15 residues. The V and J ends lost 4 bases and 3 bases respectively, with 16 bases between them. The CDR3 spells CASSSLVTSYYEQYF. The DNA for the CDR3 is TGTGCCAGCAGTTCTCTTGTCACATCGTACTACGAGCAGTACTTC.

As concerns this clonotype: A read error may explain this, as a much larger clone is one base away. The rearrangement joins TRBV4-1 to TRBJ1-5; D not resolved. Between the trimmed V and J ends, which lost 3 bases and 5 bases, there was a span of 8 bases. CDR3 length: 13 amino acids. From germline, CDR1 is MGHRA and CDR2 YSYEKL. The CDR3 nucleotides are TGCGCCAGCAGCCACATCGGTGATCAGCCCCAGCATTTT. Protein product: CASSHIGDQPQHF.

This clonotype was detected ten times or more. The chain joins TRBV20-1 to TRBJ2-7; 9 bases map to TRBD2. Trimming at V came to 6 bases and at J to 4 bases, leaving 4 bases not matched to a gene. This CDR3 is 12 amino acids long. CDR1 is DFQATT and CDR2 is SNEGSKA in the germline V gene (reference sequence). The CDR3 loop is CSARGGGYEQYF. In DNA form, the CDR3 reads TGCAGTGCGCGGGGGGGGGGGTACGAGCAGTACTTC.

The rearrangement joins TRBV4-1 to TRBJ2-1; 13 nucleotides align to TRBD2. The CDR3 extends over 17 amino acids. The V gene's germline CDR1 is MGHRA and CDR2 YSYEKL. V shed 1 base, J shed 9 bases, and the junction held 9 bases outside the gene matches. DNA for the CDR3: TGCGCCAGCAGCCAAGGTGCGACTAGCGGGGGGTACGGTGAGCAGTTCTTC. It specifies CASSQGATSGGYGEQFF.

This clonotype showed up many times. V gene TRBV12-3 or TRBV12-4 combines with J gene TRBJ1-2; weak D call: TRBD1 (5 bases). The CDR3 has 18 amino acids. V was pared by 5 bases and J by 4 bases, with 26 bases between. The CDR3 DNA follows: TGTGCCAGCAGTCAGGTACCGGGACGGACAAGACCCGGCTATGGCTACACCTTC. This encodes CASSQVPGRTRPGYGYTF.

The table lists this clonotype with many counts. The V call is TRBV4-1, the J call TRBJ2-7; 9 bases line up with TRBD2. Germline V gene sequence: CDR1 MGHRA, CDR2 YSYEKL. Trimming at V came to 4 bases and at J to 2 bases, leaving 6 bases not matched to a gene. This CDR3 region has 15 residues. CDR3 protein: CASSPRGGVPYEQYF. The CDR3 DNA is TGCGCCAGCAGCCCTCGCGGGGGGGTACCCTACGAGCAGTACTTC.

In this sample, this clonotype turned up many times. The gene calls are TRBV7-2 and TRBJ2-5, with D perhaps matching TRBD1 (7 bases). Germline CDR1 reads SGHTA; CDR2 reads FQGNSA. CDR3 length equals 16 residues. V shed 8 bases and J shed 4 bases, with 23 bases lying between them. The CDR3 is CASRREGGLIRETQYF. In DNA, the CDR3 is TGTGCCAGCCGGCGGGAAGGGGGCCTTATCCGAGAGACCCAGTACTTC.

This clonotype was detected many times. The rearrangement uses TRBV9 and TRBJ2-5; 9 nucleotides line up with TRBD2. J lost 3 bases, V lost 0 bases, and 6 bases had no gene match. There are 16 residues in the CDR3. Germline values: CDR1 SGDLS, CDR2 YYNGEE. DNA of the CDR3: TGTGCCAGCAGCGTAGGCCTGGCGGGGGGGAAAGAGACCCAGTACTTC. Its protein is CASSVGLAGGKETQYF.

This clonotype has at least ten counts. This chain joins TRBV4-3 and TRBJ2-7, with TRBD1 matching 7 bases. Germline V gene data show CDR1 as LGHNA and CDR2 as YSLEER. This CDR3 spans 16 amino acids. J was trimmed by 3 bases and V by 3 bases; bases with no gene match: 11. CDR3 bases: TGCGCCAGCAGCCAGGATAAGGGGACAGACCACTACGAGCAGTACTTC. Translated, it gives CASSQDKGTDHYEQYF.

This clonotype was counted ten times or more. The rearrangement uses TRBV4-1 and TRBJ2-2, with D hard to call. V lost 0 bases and J 6 bases, leaving 11 bases between the germline ends. Germline-derived CDR1 and CDR2 are MGHRA and YSYEKL. The CDR3 is 15 residues long. CDR3 DNA: TGCGCCAGCAGCCAAGAAGGTGGAAGGGCCGGGGAGCTGTTTTTT. This translates into CASSQEGGRAGELFF.

This clonotype was seen a handful of times. V is TRBV5-4 and J is TRBJ2-1, with 9 positions matching TRBD1. Per the germline V gene, CDR1 is SGHNT and CDR2 is YYREEE (reference sequence). With 5 bases clipped from V and 5 bases from J, the junction kept 5 bases outside the gene matches. The CDR3 sequence is 14 residues long. CDR3 sequence reads: CASRTGQGDNEQFF. For the CDR3, the DNA is TGTGCCAGCAGAACGGGACAGGGAGACAATGAGCAGTTCTTC.

The sample holds many counts of this clonotype. The rearrangement joins TRBV5-1 to TRBJ2-4, with 10 bases aligning to TRBD1. This CDR3 contains 18 residues. Germline V gene sequence: CDR1 SGHRS, CDR2 YFSETQ. Trimming at V came to 0 bases and at J to 2 bases, leaving 8 bases not matched to a gene. The DNA of the CDR3 is TGCGCCAGCAGCTTGGTATCCGGGACAGGGGAACCCAAAAACATTCAGTACTTC. Amino acids: CASSLVSGTGEPKNIQYF.

This clonotype was picked up many times. This sequence joins TRBV20-1 and TRBJ1-6; D remains unclear. V lost 2 bases to trimming and J lost 8 bases, with 10 bases between them. The CDR3 has 13 residues. CDR1 and CDR2 (germline): DFQATT, SNEGSKA (reference sequence). The CDR3 DNA reads TGCAGTGCTAGAAGTCGTACGGATTCACCCCTCCACTTT. Translating it yields CSARSRTDSPLHF.

This clonotype was counted ten times or more. J is TRBJ1-1 and V is TRBV2, with D possibly matching TRBD1 (5 bases). In germline, CDR1 is SNHLY, CDR2 FYNNEI. Deletions cut 7 bases from V and 6 bases from J, with 12 bases between. There are 12 residues in the CDR3. The CDR3 spells CASTLRGPEAFF. CDR3 coding DNA: TGTGCCAGCACCCTAAGGGGACCTGAAGCTTTCTTT.

This clonotype was found many times. The CDR3 loop is CASSNAGAGNTGELFF. In nucleotides, the CDR3 is TGTGCCAGCAGCAACGCCGGGGCGGGAAACACCGGGGAGCTGTTTTTT. The V and J genes are TRBV14 and TRBJ2-2; a weak D match, TRBD2 (6 bases). V was cut by 5 bases and J by 2 bases, with 15 bases left in between. Per germline, CDR1 SGHDN and CDR2 FVKESK. The CDR3 loop spans 16 amino acids.

This clonotype was seen ten or more times. This chain joins TRBV3-1 and TRBJ1-5; D not resolved. Germline loops: CDR1 LGHDT, CDR2 YNNKEL (reference sequence). Trimming pared 1 base from V and 4 bases from J, leaving 2 bases between. The CDR3 runs to 12 residues. As DNA, the CDR3 is TGTGCCAGCAGCCAAGCAAATCAGCCCCAGCATTTT. It encodes CASSQANQPQHF.

This clonotype was recorded many times. V is TRBV5-1 and J is TRBJ2-7; TRBD1 might be the D (6 bases). This CDR3 contains 14 residues. The V end lost 4 bases, the J end lost 6 bases, and 17 bases lay between the germline ends. The V gene's germline CDR1 is SGHRS and CDR2 YFSETQ. The CDR3 DNA reads as TGCGCCAGCAGCGCACAGCAGGGGTCCCTCGAGCAGTACTTC. It specifies CASSAQQGSLEQYF.